Given below is one T cell receptor (beta chain) in context. These data originate in a study of shared clonotypes between healthy human individuals. The CDR3 extends over 15 amino acids. With 0 bases clipped from V and 10 bases from J, the junction kept 8 bases outside the gene matches. Germline CDR1 and CDR2: MGHRA and YSYEKL. Several immunoSEQ plates received, in even portions, the genomic DNA of each subset. Generated by immunoSEQ multiplex PCR, the TCRdb table keeps only in-frame clones and is missing some. In the table there are hundreds of thousands of clones, 60% to 80% of which are singletons. This receptor was taken from a woman in her twenties or thirties in good health. This chain uses TRBV4-1 with TRBJ2-1, with 8 bases identical to TRBD2. Sample: memory CD4+ T cells sorted from blood. The subset is: CD45RA-negative fraction. CDR3 DNA: TGCGCCAGCAGCCAAGATCCTAGCGGGCCCAGAGAGCAGTTCTTC. It codes for CASSQDPSGPREQFF.